This T cell receptor beta chain was identified during a study of blood T cell repertoires in COVID-19. Study-level information: Specimens from acute and convalescent COVID-19 originated in the United States, Italy and Spain. Sample material is recorded as cDNA or gDNA derived from T cells, B-cell-depleted T cells, or PBMCs.

As originally analysed: The assay estimated nucleated cells by amplifying reference gene primers. The table came from immunoSEQ multiplex PCR; TCRdb's copy has only in-frame clones and leaves some out. V, J and clone size are those of that table, while D and trimming were read from the DNA. The sample consists of 160,000 or so clones, about four fifths of them appearing once. The receptor comes from an older woman with COVID-19, enrolled during active disease. Sequencing was carried out using peripheral blood.

The CDR3 reads CASSPRLGQGEGELFF. CDR3 DNA: TGCGCCAGCAGCCCCCGGTTGGGACAGGGAGAAGGGGAGCTGTTTTTT. The gene calls are TRBV5-1 and TRBJ2-2, with 9 bases lining up with TRBD1. V dropped 4 bases and J dropped 8; count of bases not matched to a gene: 12. The germline V gene encodes CDR1 SGHRS and CDR2 YFSETQ. The CDR3 loop spans 16 amino acids. Complete variable domain (other parts from reference TRBV5-1 and TRBJ2-2): KAGVTQTPRYLIKTRGQQVTLSCSPISGHRSVSWYQQTPGQGLQFLFEYFSETQRNKGNFPGRFSGRQFSNSRSEMNVSTLELGDSALYLCASSPRLGQGEGELFFGEGSRLTVL.